A single T cell receptor beta chain is shown here with its context. This CDR3 comprises 14 residues. CDR1 is MNHEY and CDR2 is SVGAGI in the germline V gene. V was shortened by 6 bases and J by 2 bases, with 11 bases between the two germline ends. This sample is part of a study of T cell changes during pregnancy in multiple sclerosis. Sequencing used immunoSEQ multiplex PCR; TCRdb keeps in-frame clones, though not all of them. Of fewer than 85,000 clones listed, roughly 90% were seen once; the top ten hold roughly 1.7%. The sample was peripheral blood, taken in the first trimester of pregnancy. The sequence was collected from a female donor in good health, enrolled as a control in a pregnancy study. V usage is TRBV6-5 and J usage is TRBJ1-3, with D unclear. The CDR3 is CASSSGRAGNTIYF. For the CDR3, the DNA is TGTGCCAGCAGCTCCGGTCGGGCTGGAAACACCATATATTTT.